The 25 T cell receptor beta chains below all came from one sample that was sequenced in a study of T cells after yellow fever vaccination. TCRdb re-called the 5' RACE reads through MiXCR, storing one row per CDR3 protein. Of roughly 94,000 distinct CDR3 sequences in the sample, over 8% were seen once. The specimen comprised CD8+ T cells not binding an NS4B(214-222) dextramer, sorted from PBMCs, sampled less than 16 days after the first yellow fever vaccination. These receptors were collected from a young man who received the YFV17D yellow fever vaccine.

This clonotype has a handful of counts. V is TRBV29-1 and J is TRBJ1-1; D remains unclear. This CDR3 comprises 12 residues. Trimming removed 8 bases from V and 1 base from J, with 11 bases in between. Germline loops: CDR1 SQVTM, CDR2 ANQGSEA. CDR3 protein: CSPWTENTEAFF. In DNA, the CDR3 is TGCAGCCCCTGGACGGAGAACACTGAAGCTTTCTTT.

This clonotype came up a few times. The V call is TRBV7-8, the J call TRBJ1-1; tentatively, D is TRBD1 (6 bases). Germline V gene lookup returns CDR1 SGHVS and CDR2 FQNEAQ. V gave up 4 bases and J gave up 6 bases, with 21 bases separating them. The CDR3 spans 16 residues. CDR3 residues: CASSSSLWEGTPEAFF. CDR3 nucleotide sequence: TGTGCCAGCAGCTCCTCCCTGTGGGAGGGGACACCTGAAGCTTTCTTT.

The CDR3 DNA is TGTGCCAGCAGTCTAGGACACCCCAGCAATCAGCCCCAGCATTTT. Amino acid sequence: CASSLGHPSNQPQHF. The chain couples TRBV6-1 to TRBJ1-5; tentatively, D is TRBD1 (5 bases). The CDR3 length is 15 residues. V was shortened by 5 bases and J by 1 base, with 12 bases between the two germline ends. Germline-derived CDR1 and CDR2 are MNHNS and SASEGT.

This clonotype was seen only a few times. In DNA form, the CDR3 reads TGTGCCAGTAGTATAGAATACTCACCCGGTGGCTACACCTTC. Translating gives CASSIEYSPGGYTF. The genes are TRBV19 and TRBJ1-2; D gene ambiguous. The V gene's germline CDR1 is LNHDA and CDR2 SQIVND (reference sequence). Trimming stripped 0 bases from V and 7 bases from J, with 12 bases between. This CDR3 has 14 residues.

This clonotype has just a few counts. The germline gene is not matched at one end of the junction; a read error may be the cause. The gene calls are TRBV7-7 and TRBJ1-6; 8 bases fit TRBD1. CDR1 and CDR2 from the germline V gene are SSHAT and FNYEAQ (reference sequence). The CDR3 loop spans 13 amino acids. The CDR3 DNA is TGTGCTAGCAGCCGGACAGGGAATTCACCCCTCCACTTT. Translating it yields CASSRTGNSPLHF.

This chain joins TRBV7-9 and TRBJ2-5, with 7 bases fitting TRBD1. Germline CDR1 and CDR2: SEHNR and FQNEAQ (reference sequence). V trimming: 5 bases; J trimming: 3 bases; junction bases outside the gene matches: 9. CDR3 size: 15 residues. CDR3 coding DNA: TGTGCCAGCAGCCCAAGGCTTGGGACAGAAGAGACCCAGTACTTC. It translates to CASSPRLGTEETQYF.

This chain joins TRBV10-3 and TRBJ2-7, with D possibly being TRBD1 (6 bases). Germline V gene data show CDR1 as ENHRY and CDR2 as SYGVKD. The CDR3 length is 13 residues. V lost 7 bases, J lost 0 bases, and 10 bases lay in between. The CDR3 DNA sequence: TGTGCCATCACCCCGGACAGCTCCTACGAGCAGTACTTC. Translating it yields CAITPDSSYEQYF.

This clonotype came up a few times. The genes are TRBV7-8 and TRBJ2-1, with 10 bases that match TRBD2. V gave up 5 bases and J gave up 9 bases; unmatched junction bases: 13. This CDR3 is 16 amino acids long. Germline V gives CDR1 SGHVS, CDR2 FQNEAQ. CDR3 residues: CASSLGAGTSAGEQFF. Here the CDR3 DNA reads TGTGCCAGCAGCCTAGGGGCCGGGACTAGCGCGGGTGAGCAGTTCTTC.

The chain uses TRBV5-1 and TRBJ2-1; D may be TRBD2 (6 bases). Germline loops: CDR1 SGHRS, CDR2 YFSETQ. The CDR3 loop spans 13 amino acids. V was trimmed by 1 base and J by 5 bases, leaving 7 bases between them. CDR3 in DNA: TGCGCCAGCAGCTTGCGGGGGAACAATGAGCAGTTCTTC. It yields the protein CASSLRGNNEQFF. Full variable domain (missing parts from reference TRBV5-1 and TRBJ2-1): KAGVTQTPRYLIKTRGQQVTLSCSPISGHRSVSWYQQTPGQGLQFLFEYFSETQRNKGNFPGRFSGRQFSNSRSEMNVSTLELGDSALYLCASSLRGNNEQFFGPGTRLTVL.

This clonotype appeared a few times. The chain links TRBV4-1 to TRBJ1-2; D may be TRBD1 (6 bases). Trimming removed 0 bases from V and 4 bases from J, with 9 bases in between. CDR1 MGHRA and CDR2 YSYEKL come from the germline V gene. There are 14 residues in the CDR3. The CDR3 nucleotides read TGCGCCAGCAGCCAAGAGAGGGGGATCTATGGCTACACCTTC. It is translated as CASSQERGIYGYTF.

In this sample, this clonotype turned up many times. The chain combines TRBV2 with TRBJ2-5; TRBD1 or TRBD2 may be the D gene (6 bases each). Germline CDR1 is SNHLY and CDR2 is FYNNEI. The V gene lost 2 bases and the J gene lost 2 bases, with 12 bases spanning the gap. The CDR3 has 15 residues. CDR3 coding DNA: TGTGCCAGCAGTGAAAGGGGGGCGCAACAAGAGACCCAGTACTTC. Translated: CASSERGAQQETQYF.

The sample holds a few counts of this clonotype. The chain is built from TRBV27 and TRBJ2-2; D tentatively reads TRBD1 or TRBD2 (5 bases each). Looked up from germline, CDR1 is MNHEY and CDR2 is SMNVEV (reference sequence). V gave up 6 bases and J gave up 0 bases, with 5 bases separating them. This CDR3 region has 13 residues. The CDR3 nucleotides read TGTGCCAGCAGGGGGGCGAACACCGGGGAGCTGTTTTTT. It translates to CASRGANTGELFF.

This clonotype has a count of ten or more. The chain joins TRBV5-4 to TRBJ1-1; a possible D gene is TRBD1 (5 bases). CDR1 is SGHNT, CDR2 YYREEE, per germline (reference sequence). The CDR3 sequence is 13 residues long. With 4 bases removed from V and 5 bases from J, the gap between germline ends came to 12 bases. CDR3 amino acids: CASSRGDRTEAFF. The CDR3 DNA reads TGTGCCAGCAGCCGGGGGGACCGGACTGAAGCTTTCTTT. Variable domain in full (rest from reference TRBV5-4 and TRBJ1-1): ETGVTQSPTHLIKTRGQQVTLRCSSQSGHNTVSWYQQALGQGPQFIFQYYREEENGRGNFPPRFSGLQFPNYSSELNVNALELDDSALYLCASSRGDRTEAFFGQGTRLTVV.

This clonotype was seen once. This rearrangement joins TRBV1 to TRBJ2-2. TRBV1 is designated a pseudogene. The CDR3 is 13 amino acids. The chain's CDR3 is CTRHKRITGELFF. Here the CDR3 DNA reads TGCACCAGGCACAAAAGAATAACCGGGGAGCTGTTTTTT.

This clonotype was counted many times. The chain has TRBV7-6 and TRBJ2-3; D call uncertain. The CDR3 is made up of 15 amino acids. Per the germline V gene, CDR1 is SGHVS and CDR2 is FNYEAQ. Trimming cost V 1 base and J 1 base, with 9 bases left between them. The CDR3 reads CASSLGGGGTDTQYF. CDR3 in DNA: TGTGCCAGCAGCTTAGGAGGTGGGGGCACAGATACGCAGTATTTT.

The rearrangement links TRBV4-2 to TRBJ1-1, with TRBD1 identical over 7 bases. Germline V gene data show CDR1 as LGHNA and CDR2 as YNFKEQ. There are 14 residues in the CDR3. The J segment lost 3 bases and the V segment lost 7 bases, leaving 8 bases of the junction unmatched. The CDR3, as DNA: TGTGCCAGCACCCCGACAGGGCCGTACACTGAAGCTTTCTTT. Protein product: CASTPTGPYTEAFF.

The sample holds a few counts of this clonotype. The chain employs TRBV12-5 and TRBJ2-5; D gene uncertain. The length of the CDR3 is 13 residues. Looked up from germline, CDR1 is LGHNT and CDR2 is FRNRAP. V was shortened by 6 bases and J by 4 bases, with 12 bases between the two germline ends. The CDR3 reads CASGQPYLETQYF. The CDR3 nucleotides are TGTGCTAGTGGCCAACCTTACCTAGAGACCCAGTACTTC.

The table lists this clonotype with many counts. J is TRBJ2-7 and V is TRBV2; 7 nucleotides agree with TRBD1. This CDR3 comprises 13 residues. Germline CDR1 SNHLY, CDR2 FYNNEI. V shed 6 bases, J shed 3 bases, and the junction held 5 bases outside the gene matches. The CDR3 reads CASSRRDSYEQYF. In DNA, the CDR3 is TGTGCCAGCAGCCGACGGGACAGCTACGAGCAGTACTTC.

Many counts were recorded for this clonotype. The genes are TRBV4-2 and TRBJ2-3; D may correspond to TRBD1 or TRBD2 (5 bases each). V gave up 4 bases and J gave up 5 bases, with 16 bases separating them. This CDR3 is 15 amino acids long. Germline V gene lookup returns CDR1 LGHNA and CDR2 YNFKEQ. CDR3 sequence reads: CASSPLRGAEDTQYF. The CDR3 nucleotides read TGTGCCAGCAGCCCCCTGCGAGGGGCGGAAGATACGCAGTATTTT.

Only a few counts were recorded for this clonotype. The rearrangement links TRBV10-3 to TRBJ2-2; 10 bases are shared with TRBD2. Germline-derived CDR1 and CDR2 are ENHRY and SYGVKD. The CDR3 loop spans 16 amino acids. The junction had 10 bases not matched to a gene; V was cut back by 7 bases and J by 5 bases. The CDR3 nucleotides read TGTGCCATCAATAGCGGGGGGCTCCTTCCGACCGGGGAGCTGTTTTTT. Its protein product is CAINSGGLLPTGELFF.

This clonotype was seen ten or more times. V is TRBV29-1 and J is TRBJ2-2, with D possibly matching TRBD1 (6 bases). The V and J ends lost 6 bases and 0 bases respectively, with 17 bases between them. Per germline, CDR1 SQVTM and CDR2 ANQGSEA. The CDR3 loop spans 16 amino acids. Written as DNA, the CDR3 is TGCAGCGTGGAGGACCACAGGGTTACGAACACCGGGGAGCTGTTTTTT. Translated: CSVEDHRVTNTGELFF.

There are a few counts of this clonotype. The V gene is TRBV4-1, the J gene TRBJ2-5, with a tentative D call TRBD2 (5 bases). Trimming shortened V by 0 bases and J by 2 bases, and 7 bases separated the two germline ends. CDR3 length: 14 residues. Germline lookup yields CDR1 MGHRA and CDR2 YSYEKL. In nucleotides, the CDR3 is TGCGCCAGCAGCCAAGACTGGAGGCAAGAGACCCAGTACTTC. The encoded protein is CASSQDWRQETQYF.

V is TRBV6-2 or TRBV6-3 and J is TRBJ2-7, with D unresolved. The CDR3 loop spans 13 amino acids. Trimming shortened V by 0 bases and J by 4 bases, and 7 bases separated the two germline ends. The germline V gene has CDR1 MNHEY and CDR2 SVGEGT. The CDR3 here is CASSYSGIYEQYF. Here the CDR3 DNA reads TGTGCCAGCAGTTACTCGGGGATATACGAGCAGTACTTC.

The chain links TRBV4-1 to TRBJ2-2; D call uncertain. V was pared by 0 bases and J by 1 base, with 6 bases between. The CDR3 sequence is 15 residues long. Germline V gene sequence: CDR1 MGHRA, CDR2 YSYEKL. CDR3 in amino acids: CASSQEPGNTGELFF. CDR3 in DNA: TGCGCCAGCAGCCAAGAACCAGGGAACACCGGGGAGCTGTTTTTT.

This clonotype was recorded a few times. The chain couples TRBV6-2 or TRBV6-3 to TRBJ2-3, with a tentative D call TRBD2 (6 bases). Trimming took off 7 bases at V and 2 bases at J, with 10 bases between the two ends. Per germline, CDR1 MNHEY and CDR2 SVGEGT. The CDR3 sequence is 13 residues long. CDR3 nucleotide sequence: TGTGCCAGCATGGCGGGGAACACAGATACGCAGTATTTT. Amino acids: CASMAGNTDTQYF.